This record looks at one T cell receptor (beta chain) sequence and its context. The target antigen is unknown. The data belong to a study of blood T cells in healthy people across ages. With a J-beta primer mix and a sample-barcoded 5' primer, a second PCR ran about 6 to 11 cycles. A template-switch adaptor that had 12 random nucleotides put a tag on each cDNA molecule. TCRdb re-called the 5' RACE reads with MiXCR, one entry per CDR3 protein. The profile shows 1.5 million to 2 million distinct CDR3 sequences, around half of them singletons. Study results and caveats: Whereas aged donors had fewer naive CD4+ cells, long-lived donors had more of them and higher diversity. Roughly linearly, TCR beta diversity per million T cells fell as age increased.

Germline lookup yields CDR1 SGHDN and CDR2 FVKESK. CDR3 length equals 14 residues. Between the trimmed V and J ends, which lost 0 bases and 6 bases, there was a span of 11 bases. This chain links TRBV14 with TRBJ1-1; D unclear. The origin of this receptor is a woman aged 40 to 50 in good health. The sequenced material came from blood. The CDR3 reads CASSQDSSRSEAFF. The CDR3 DNA reads TGTGCCAGCAGCCAAGATAGTTCAAGGTCTGAAGCTTTCTTT.